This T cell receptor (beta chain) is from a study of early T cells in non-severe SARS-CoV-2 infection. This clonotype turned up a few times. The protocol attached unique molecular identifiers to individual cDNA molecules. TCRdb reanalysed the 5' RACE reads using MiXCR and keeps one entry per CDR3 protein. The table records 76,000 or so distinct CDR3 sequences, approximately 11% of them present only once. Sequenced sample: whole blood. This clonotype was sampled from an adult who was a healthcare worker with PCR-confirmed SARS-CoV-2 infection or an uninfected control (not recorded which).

The CDR3 loop reads CAIGGPDSLNQPQHF. DNA of the CDR3: TGTGCCATCGGGGGCCCCGACAGCCTCAATCAGCCCCAGCATTTT. The V call is TRBV10-3, the J call TRBJ1-5; possible D gene TRBD1, 6 bases. Germline CDR1 reads ENHRY; CDR2 reads SYGVKD. CDR3 length: 15 amino acids. V was cut by 8 bases and J by 3 bases, with 17 bases left in between.